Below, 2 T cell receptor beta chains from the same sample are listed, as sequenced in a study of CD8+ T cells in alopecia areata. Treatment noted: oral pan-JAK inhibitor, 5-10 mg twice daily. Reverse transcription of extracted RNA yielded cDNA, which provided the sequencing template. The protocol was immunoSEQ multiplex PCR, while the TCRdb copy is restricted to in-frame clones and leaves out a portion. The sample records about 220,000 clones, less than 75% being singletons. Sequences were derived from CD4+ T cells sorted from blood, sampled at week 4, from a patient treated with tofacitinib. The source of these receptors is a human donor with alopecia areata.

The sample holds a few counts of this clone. CDR3 in amino acids: CASSESSPDRGRRAYEQYF. The CDR3 DNA reads TGCGCCAGCAGTGAGTCGAGCCCGGACAGGGGCCGTCGGGCCTACGAGCAGTACTTC. V gene TRBV10-2 combines with J gene TRBJ2-7, with 9 bases aligning to TRBD1. Per germline, CDR1 WSHSY and CDR2 SAAADI. The CDR3 is 19 amino acids. The junction had 14 bases not matched to a gene; V was cut back by 0 bases and J by 2 bases.

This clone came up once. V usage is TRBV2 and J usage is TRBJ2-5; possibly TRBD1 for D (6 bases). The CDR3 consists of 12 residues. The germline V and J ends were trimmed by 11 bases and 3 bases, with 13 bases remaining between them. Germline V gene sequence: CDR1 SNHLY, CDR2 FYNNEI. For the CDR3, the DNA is TGTGCCGGCGGACAGACGGAAGAGACCCAGTACTTC. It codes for CAGGQTEETQYF.